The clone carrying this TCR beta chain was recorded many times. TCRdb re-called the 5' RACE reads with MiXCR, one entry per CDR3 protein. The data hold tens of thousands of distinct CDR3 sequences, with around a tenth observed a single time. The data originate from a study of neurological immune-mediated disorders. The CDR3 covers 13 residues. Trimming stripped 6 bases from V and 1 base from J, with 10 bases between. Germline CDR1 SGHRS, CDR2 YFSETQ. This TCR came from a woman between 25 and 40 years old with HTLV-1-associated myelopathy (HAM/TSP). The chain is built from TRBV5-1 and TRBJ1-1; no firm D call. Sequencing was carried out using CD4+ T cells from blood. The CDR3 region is CASTKEPNTEAFF. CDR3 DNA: TGCGCCAGCACCAAGGAACCGAACACTGAAGCTTTCTTT.